The present T cell receptor (beta chain) was sequenced within a study of response to subunit inactivated influenza vaccine. Study outcomes and limitations: After each seasonal influenza vaccination, few new T cells are recruited, the authors suggested.

V was trimmed by 5 bases and J by 7 bases, leaving 12 bases between them. The CDR3 consists of 14 residues. Germline assignment: CDR1 LGHNA and CDR2 YSLEER. Regarding this clonotype: What it binds is not known.

TCRdb passed the RT-PCR reads through MiXCR, listing each CDR3 protein once. The sample records 250,000 to 350,000 distinct CDR3 sequences, approximately 20% being singletons. This clonotype originated in a man aged 50 to 69 who received an inactivated influenza vaccine. The V call is TRBV4-3, the J call TRBJ1-6, with TRBD1 as a possible D gene (5 bases). Sequenced material: PBMCs from blood, taken less than 22 months after vaccination. The CDR3 sequence: CASSNRDGNSPLHF. As DNA, the CDR3 is TGCGCCAGCAGCAACCGGGACGGAAATTCACCCCTCCACTTT.